The 13 T cell receptor beta chains below come from one sample, sequenced in a study of blood T cell repertoires in COVID-19. Assay used: immunoSEQ multiplex PCR; TCRdb lists only in-frame clones, some missing. This sample has under 250,000 clones; approximately 89% occur once, and the top ten carry around 1.5%. The sequencing sample was made of peripheral blood. Receptors originate from a woman aged 55-75 years who had recovered from COVID-19.

This rearrangement joins TRBV5-1 to TRBJ2-1, with D unclear. The V end was cut by 0 bases, the J end by 9 bases, with 22 bases between. The CDR3 consists of 17 residues. CDR1 is SGHRS, CDR2 YFSETQ, per germline. The CDR3 loop reads CASSLGATDVAHLEQFF. The CDR3 region has the DNA TGCGCCAGCAGCTTGGGGGCTACAGACGTCGCACACCTTGAGCAGTTCTTC.

This clone was seen more than once but under ten times. This chain connects TRBV7-3 to TRBJ2-2, with D hard to call. The germline V gene has CDR1 SGHTA and CDR2 FQGTGA. The CDR3 runs 13 residues. V lost 4 bases and J lost 1, with 4 bases in between. CDR3 DNA sequence: TGTGCCAGCAGCTCAGGGAACACCGGGGAGCTGTTTTTT. Residues: CASSSGNTGELFF.

The V call is TRBV11-2, the J call TRBJ1-2; TRBD1 matches at 7 bases. Germline loops: CDR1 SGHAT, CDR2 FQNNGV. The CDR3 length is 14 residues. Trimming cost V 5 bases and J 5 bases; bases outside gene matches: 8. The CDR3 bases are TGTGCCAGCAGCCCACGACAGGGTCCGTATGGCTACACCTTC. Its protein product is CASSPRQGPYGYTF.

The chain combines TRBV3-1 (or the pseudogene TRBV3-2) with TRBJ1-1; 7 positions match TRBD1. V was clipped by 1 base and J by 0 bases; unmatched bases: 5. The CDR3 is made up of 16 amino acids. Germline V gene data show CDR1 as LGHDT and CDR2 as YNNKEL (reference sequence). DNA for the CDR3: TGTGCCAGCAGCCAAGTCGGGACAGCCATGAACACTGAAGCTTTCTTT. Its protein is CASSQVGTAMNTEAFF.

V and J are TRBV12-3 or TRBV12-4 and TRBJ1-6; TRBD1 matches at 8 bases. V lost 5 bases to trimming and J lost 10 bases; unmatched junction nucleotides: 1. This CDR3 region has 12 residues. The CDR3: CASSPGGSPLHF. The CDR3 DNA sequence: TGTGCCAGCAGTCCAGGGGGCTCACCCCTCCACTTT.

The chain couples TRBV20-1 to TRBJ2-3; D uncertain. The CDR3 totals 13 residues. V was shortened by 3 bases and J by 2 bases, with 9 bases between the two germline ends. Per the germline V gene, CDR1 is DFQATT and CDR2 is SNEGSKA (reference sequence). CDR3 amino acids: CSASLRFTDTQYF. The CDR3, as DNA: TGCAGTGCTAGTTTGCGGTTCACAGATACGCAGTATTTT.

This clone was recorded a few times. The chain employs TRBV9 and TRBJ1-2; TRBD1 is a possible D gene (6 bases). Germline CDR1 is SGDLS and CDR2 is YYNGEE. Trimming stripped 4 bases from V and 8 bases from J, with 15 bases between. The length of the CDR3 is 13 residues. The CDR3 sequence: CASSLLGQGGYTF. The CDR3, as DNA: TGTGCCAGCAGCCTGTTGGGACAAGGGGGCTACACCTTC.

The V call is TRBV7-9, the J call TRBJ2-3; 11 bases are shared with TRBD2. V lost 2 bases and J lost 5; bases outside the gene matches: 6. Germline assignment: CDR1 SEHNR and CDR2 FQNEAQ (reference sequence). The CDR3 has 16 residues. The CDR3 protein is CASSLYSGGAGDTQYF. CDR3 bases: TGTGCCAGCAGCTTATATAGCGGGGGGGCTGGAGATACGCAGTATTTT. The variable domain in full, completed from reference TRBV7-9 and TRBJ2-3, reads DTGVSQNPRHKITKRGQNVTFRCDPISEHNRLYWYRQTLGQGPEFLTYFQNEAQLEKSRLLSDRFSAERPKGSFSTLEIQRTEQGDSAMYLCASSLYSGGAGDTQYFGPGTRLTVL.

The rearrangement joins TRBV28 to TRBJ1-6; tentatively, D is TRBD1 (6 bases). Deletions cut 7 bases from V and 7 bases from J, with 17 bases between. Germline CDR1 and CDR2: MDHEN and SYDVKM. The CDR3 covers 15 residues. The DNA for the CDR3 is TGTGCCAGCACCCTAGGGGGTATAGGAAATTCACCCCTCCACTTT. It translates to CASTLGGIGNSPLHF.

This clone turned up a few times. V gene TRBV7-6 combines with J gene TRBJ2-1; D is perhaps TRBD1 (6 bases). V dropped 1 base and J dropped 4 bases, with 11 bases sitting between them. This CDR3 region has 15 residues. The germline CDR1 and CDR2 sequences are SGHVS and FNYEAQ. The CDR3 sequence is CASSLERGTYNEQFF. CDR3 nucleotide sequence: TGTGCCAGCAGCTTAGAAAGGGGGACGTACAATGAGCAGTTCTTC.

This clone showed up just once. This rearrangement joins TRBV28 to TRBJ1-1; 7 nucleotides agree with TRBD1. There are 12 residues in the CDR3. The germline V gene has CDR1 MDHEN and CDR2 SYDVKM. V gave up 3 bases and J gave up 11 bases; unmatched junction bases: 6. CDR3 nucleotides: TGTGCCAGCAGTTTTCACAGGGGAGTTGCTTTCTTT. Encoded protein: CASSFHRGVAFF.

The chain carries TRBV5-1 and TRBJ1-6; TRBD1 is a possible D gene (5 bases). CDR3 size: 16 residues. Trimming cost V 4 bases and J 10 bases, with 21 bases left between them. Germline lookup yields CDR1 SGHRS and CDR2 YFSETQ. CDR3 protein: CASSPDNPNSGSPLHF. CDR3 DNA: TGCGCCAGCAGCCCCGATAACCCCAACTCAGGGTCACCCCTCCACTTT.

The chain recombines TRBV6-5 with TRBJ1-2; 11 nucleotides match TRBD1. CDR1 MNHEY and CDR2 SVGAGI come from the germline V gene. The junction had 3 bases not matched to a gene; V was cut back by 4 bases and J by 2 bases. The length of the CDR3 is 15 residues. For the CDR3, the DNA is TGTGCCAGCAGTTCCCGGACAGGGGGCAACTATGGCTACACCTTC. Its protein product is CASSSRTGGNYGYTF.